This TCR beta chain is from a study of blood T cell repertoires in COVID-19. Data came from immunoSEQ multiplex PCR; TCRdb stores just in-frame clones and leaves some out. The sample carries around 450,000 clones, around 91% recorded once. This CDR3 comprises 14 residues. The ends were cut back, 4 bases at V and 5 bases at J, with 14 bases in the middle. CDR1 is SGHVS and CDR2 is FQNEAQ in the germline V gene. V gene TRBV7-8 combines with J gene TRBJ1-2, with D maybe TRBD1 (6 bases). This clonotype originated in a man aged 18 to 29 who had recovered from COVID-19. The sequencing input was PBMCs or T cells enriched from blood (not recorded which). The CDR3 DNA sequence: TGTGCCAGCAGCTCCAGATGGACAGATTATGGCTACACCTTC. The encoded protein is CASSSRWTDYGYTF.